Presented here are 20 T cell receptor beta chains from one specimen sequenced in a study of T cell changes during pregnancy in multiple sclerosis. Sequencing used immunoSEQ multiplex PCR; TCRdb keeps in-frame clones, though not all of them. This table has 55,000 to 70,000 clones, about 88% appearing once. The source was peripheral blood, collected after pregnancy. The receptors come from a female donor with multiple sclerosis, enrolled in a pregnancy study.

V usage is TRBV11-2 and J usage is TRBJ1-4; D is perhaps TRBD1 (6 bases). V lost 5 bases and J lost 4, with 17 bases in between. CDR1 is SGHAT, CDR2 FQNNGV, per germline. This CDR3 is built from 16 residues. Written as DNA, the CDR3 is TGTGCCAGCAGCCCAGCTACAGGGTTGAATAATGAAAAACTGTTTTTT. Translating gives CASSPATGLNNEKLFF.

This sequence joins TRBV7-3 and TRBJ1-1; the match to TRBD1 covers 8 bases. This CDR3 comprises 13 residues. Germline values: CDR1 SGHTA, CDR2 FQGTGA. V lost 5 bases and J lost 8; bases outside the gene matches: 7. CDR3 in amino acids: CASSRDPGGEAFF. The CDR3 DNA is TGTGCCAGCAGCAGAGACCCAGGGGGCGAAGCTTTCTTT.

This clone was observed a single time. The chain combines TRBV30 with TRBJ1-2; 9 bases line up with TRBD1. Germline V gene sequence: CDR1 GTSNPN, CDR2 SVGIG (reference sequence). The CDR3 contains 16 residues. With V trimmed by 5 bases and J by 4 bases, 14 bases remained unmatched. The CDR3: CAWEKKPGQGSYGYTF. In DNA, the CDR3 is TGTGCCTGGGAGAAAAAACCGGGACAGGGTAGCTATGGCTACACCTTC.

CDR3 residues: CASRPYFVDRHDNYGYTF. CDR3 sequence (DNA): TGTGCCAGCAGACCCTATTTCGTCGACAGACATGATAACTATGGCTACACCTTC. The V call is TRBV5-4, the J call TRBJ1-2; D might be TRBD1 (5 bases). There are 18 residues in the CDR3. V lost 5 bases, J lost 1 base, and 24 bases lay in between. In germline, CDR1 is SGHNT, CDR2 YYREEE (reference sequence).

V usage is TRBV4-3 and J usage is TRBJ2-5, with D maybe TRBD1 (6 bases). Trimming left V 1 base short and J 4 bases short, with 19 bases between. CDR1 LGHNA and CDR2 YSLEER come from the germline V gene. This CDR3 has 17 amino acids. This CDR3 reads CASSQGLRQGLPETQYF. For the CDR3, the DNA is TGCGCCAGCAGCCAAGGTCTCCGGCAGGGGCTCCCAGAGACCCAGTACTTC.

The J gene is TRBJ2-7, the V gene TRBV5-1, with 9 bases that match TRBD1. Per the germline V gene, CDR1 is SGHRS and CDR2 is YFSETQ. Losses at the gene ends were 3 bases for V and 0 bases for J; bases not matched to a gene: 4. The CDR3 sequence is 15 residues long. The CDR3 protein is CASSSGQGYSYEQYF. For the CDR3, the DNA is TGCGCCAGCAGCTCGGGACAGGGTTACTCCTACGAGCAGTACTTC.

This rearrangement joins TRBV4-2 to TRBJ1-2; TRBD1 aligns across 11 bases. The CDR3 consists of 19 residues. Germline V CDR1 and CDR2: LGHNA, YNFKEQ. Trimming removed 3 bases from V and 7 bases from J; junction bases left unmatched: 19. This CDR3 reads CASSHPGTGGNYRNFGYTF. In DNA form, the CDR3 reads TGTGCCAGCAGCCACCCCGGGACAGGGGGAAACTATCGGAATTTTGGCTACACCTTC.

The chain combines TRBV7-8 with TRBJ1-2; possibly TRBD1 for D (6 bases). CDR3 length: 14 residues. CDR1 and CDR2 (germline): SGHVS, FQNEAQ. Deletions cut 1 base from V and 8 bases from J, with 14 bases between. CDR3 sequence (DNA): TGTGCCAGCAGCTTAGGACAGGCCTTTAGGGGCTACACCTTC. Translated, it gives CASSLGQAFRGYTF. Drawing the rest from reference TRBV7-8 and TRBJ1-2, the complete variable domain is GAGVSQSPRYKVAKRGQDVALRCDPISGHVSLFWYQQALGQGPEFLTYFQNEAQLDKSGLPSDRFFAERPEGSVSTLKIQRTQQEDSAVYLCASSLGQAFRGYTFGSGTRLTVV.

The rearrangement joins TRBV19 to TRBJ1-5; D remains unclear. This CDR3 contains 13 residues. V lost 7 bases, J lost 3 bases, and 10 bases lay in between. Looked up from germline, CDR1 is LNHDA and CDR2 is SQIVND (reference sequence). CDR3 nucleotide sequence: TGTGCCAGTACCCTACAGCACAATCAGCCCCAGCATTTT. Translation gives CASTLQHNQPQHF.

The chain carries TRBV27 and TRBJ2-3, with 12 bases that match TRBD2. This CDR3 is 17 amino acids long. Germline V gene lookup returns CDR1 MNHEY and CDR2 SMNVEV (reference sequence). V was pared by 5 bases and J by 1 base, with 7 bases of the junction left unmatched. This chain's CDR3 is CASSPLRLAGGTDTQYF. CDR3 sequence (DNA): TGTGCCAGCAGTCCACTCCGACTAGCGGGGGGCACAGATACGCAGTATTTT.

The chain employs TRBV5-1 and TRBJ1-1, with TRBD1 as a possible D gene (5 bases). V shed 4 bases and J shed 4 bases, with 11 bases lying between them. The length of the CDR3 is 13 residues. Germline lookup yields CDR1 SGHRS and CDR2 YFSETQ. The CDR3 nucleotides are TGCGCCAGCAGCCCCGGGGGGGGCACTGAAGCTTTCTTT. Its translation is CASSPGGGTEAFF.

The chain uses TRBV7-9 and TRBJ1-6; 8 bases map to TRBD1. The length of the CDR3 is 15 residues. V lost 5 bases to trimming and J lost 2 bases; unmatched junction nucleotides: 2. Per germline, CDR1 SEHNR and CDR2 FQNEAQ (reference sequence). CDR3 region: CASSIQGAYNSPLHF. The DNA for the CDR3 is TGTGCCAGCAGCATACAGGGGGCCTATAATTCACCCCTCCACTTT. The whole variable domain, remainder taken from reference TRBV7-9 and TRBJ1-6, is DTGVSQNPRHKITKRGQNVTFRCDPISEHNRLYWYRQTLGQGPEFLTYFQNEAQLEKSRLLSDRFSAERPKGSFSTLEIQRTEQGDSAMYLCASSIQGAYNSPLHFGNGTRLTVT.

V gene TRBV5-1 combines with J gene TRBJ2-5; 13 nucleotides agree with TRBD2. The junction had 2 bases not matched to a gene; V was cut back by 0 bases and J by 3 bases. The CDR3 sequence is 16 residues long. Germline V gene data show CDR1 as SGHRS and CDR2 as YFSETQ. CDR3 amino acids: CASSLALAGGKETQYF. CDR3 coding DNA: TGCGCCAGCAGCTTGGCACTAGCGGGGGGGAAAGAGACCCAGTACTTC. Together with reference TRBV5-1 and TRBJ2-5, the CDR3 gives the full variable domain: KAGVTQTPRYLIKTRGQQVTLSCSPISGHRSVSWYQQTPGQGLQFLFEYFSETQRNKGNFPGRFSGRQFSNSRSEMNVSTLELGDSALYLCASSLALAGGKETQYFGPGTRLLVL.

Only one count was recorded for this clone. This chain joins TRBV6-4 and TRBJ2-1; D perhaps matches TRBD2 (5 bases). From germline, CDR1 is MRHNA and CDR2 SNTAGT. The CDR3 consists of 15 residues. V was clipped by 3 bases and J by 2 bases, with 11 bases between them. DNA for the CDR3: TGTGCCAGCAGTGAGACTAAGGGCCCCTACAATGAGCAGTTCTTC. Translated: CASSETKGPYNEQFF.

This clone was seen a single time. This chain links TRBV4-1 with TRBJ1-2; TRBD1 is a possible D gene (5 bases). Germline assignment: CDR1 MGHRA and CDR2 YSYEKL. Trimming cost V 3 bases and J 4 bases, with 12 bases left between them. This CDR3 region has 14 residues. As DNA, the CDR3 is TGCGCCAGCAGCCATCCCACAGGAAGCTATGGCTACACCTTC. Translating gives CASSHPTGSYGYTF.

This clone was observed once. This sequence joins TRBV6-1 and TRBJ1-3, with unresolved D. In germline, CDR1 is MNHNS, CDR2 SASEGT. V was shortened by 2 bases and J by 1 base, with 15 bases between the two germline ends. This CDR3 is 17 amino acids long. CDR3 residues: CASSEPLLPGSGNTIYF. CDR3 DNA: TGTGCCAGCAGTGAACCCCTATTACCGGGGTCTGGAAACACCATATATTTT.

The rearrangement links TRBV6-1 to TRBJ1-4, with a possible D match to TRBD1 (5 bases). Germline lookup yields CDR1 MNHNS and CDR2 SASEGT. This CDR3 region has 15 residues. The V end was cut by 2 bases, the J end by 2 bases, with 9 bases between. The CDR3 DNA sequence: TGTGCCAGCAGTGAACTCGGGGGTACTAATGAAAAACTGTTTTTT. Translating gives CASSELGGTNEKLFF.

The count of this clone is one. This chain uses TRBV6-5 with TRBJ1-2, with a weak D call TRBD1 (6 bases). Deletions cut 2 bases from V and 6 bases from J, with 13 bases between. CDR1 is MNHEY and CDR2 is SVGAGI in the germline V gene. The CDR3 has 14 amino acids. The CDR3 region has the DNA TGTGCCAGCAGTTACGCGGGGGGGCGCCATGGCTACACCTTC. Translating gives CASSYAGGRHGYTF.

The chain links TRBV11-2 to TRBJ1-1, with a weak D call TRBD1 (6 bases). The V and J ends lost 0 bases and 4 bases respectively, with 12 bases between them. Germline V gene sequence: CDR1 SGHAT, CDR2 FQNNGV. The length of the CDR3 is 15 residues. CDR3 nucleotides: TGTGCCAGCAGCTTAGACTCCTTCAGGGGCACTGAAGCTTTCTTT. Encoded protein: CASSLDSFRGTEAFF.

V gene TRBV19 combines with J gene TRBJ2-1, with TRBD2 matching over 8 bases. From germline, CDR1 is LNHDA and CDR2 SQIVND (reference sequence). CDR3 length: 17 residues. Germline trimming cut 4 bases from V and 0 bases from J; bases unmatched to any gene: 8. CDR3 sequence reads: CASSNGGGLSSYNEQFF. The CDR3 bases are TGTGCCAGTAGTAACGGCGGGGGGCTCAGCTCCTACAATGAGCAGTTCTTC.